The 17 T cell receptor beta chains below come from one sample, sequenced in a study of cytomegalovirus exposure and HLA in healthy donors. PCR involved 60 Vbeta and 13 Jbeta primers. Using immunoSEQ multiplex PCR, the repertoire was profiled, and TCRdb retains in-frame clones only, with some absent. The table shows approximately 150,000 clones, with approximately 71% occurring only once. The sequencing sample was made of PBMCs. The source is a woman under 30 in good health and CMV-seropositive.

CDR3 sequence reads: CASGSTYEQYF. The CDR3 coding sequence is TGTGCCAGCGGGAGCACCTACGAGCAGTACTTC. V gene TRBV27 combines with J gene TRBJ2-7; tentative D call: TRBD2 (5 bases). V lost 8 bases and J 2 bases, leaving 7 bases between the germline ends. CDR1 and CDR2 (germline): MNHEY, SMNVEV (reference sequence). The CDR3 length is 11 residues.

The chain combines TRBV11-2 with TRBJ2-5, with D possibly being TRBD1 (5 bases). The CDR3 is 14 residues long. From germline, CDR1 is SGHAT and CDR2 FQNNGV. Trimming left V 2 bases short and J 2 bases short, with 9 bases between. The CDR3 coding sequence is TGTGCCAGCAGCTTACGACAGACACAAGAGACCCAGTACTTC. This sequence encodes CASSLRQTQETQYF. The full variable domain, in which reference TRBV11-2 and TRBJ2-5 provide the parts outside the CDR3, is EAGVAQSPRYKIIEKRQSVAFWCNPISGHATLYWYQQILGQGPKLLIQFQNNGVVDDSQLPKDRFSAERLKGVDSTLKIQPAKLEDSAVYLCASSLRQTQETQYFGPGTRLLVL.

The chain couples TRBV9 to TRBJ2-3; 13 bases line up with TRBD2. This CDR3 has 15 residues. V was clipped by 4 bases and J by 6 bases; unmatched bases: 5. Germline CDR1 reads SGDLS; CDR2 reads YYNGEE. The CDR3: CASSPGTSGEDTQYF. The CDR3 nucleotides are TGTGCCAGCAGCCCCGGGACTAGCGGGGAGGATACGCAGTATTTT. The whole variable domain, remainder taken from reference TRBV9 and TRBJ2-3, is DSGVTQTPKHLITATGQRVTLRCSPRSGDLSVYWYQQSLDQGLQFLIQYYNGEERAKGNILERFSAQQFPDLHSELNLSSLELGDSALYFCASSPGTSGEDTQYFGPGTRLTVL.

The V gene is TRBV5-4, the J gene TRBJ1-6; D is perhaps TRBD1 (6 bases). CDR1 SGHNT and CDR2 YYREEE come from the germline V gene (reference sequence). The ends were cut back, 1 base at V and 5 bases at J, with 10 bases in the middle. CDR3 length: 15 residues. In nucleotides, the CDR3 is TGTGCCAGCAGCTTGCCAGGGGCTCATAATTCACCCCTCCACTTT. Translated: CASSLPGAHNSPLHF.

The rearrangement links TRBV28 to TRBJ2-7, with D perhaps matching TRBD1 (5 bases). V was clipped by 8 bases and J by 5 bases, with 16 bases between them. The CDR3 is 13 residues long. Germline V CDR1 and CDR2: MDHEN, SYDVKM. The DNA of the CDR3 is TGTGCCAGCCTCACAGGAGACGGCAACGAGCAGTACTTC. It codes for CASLTGDGNEQYF.

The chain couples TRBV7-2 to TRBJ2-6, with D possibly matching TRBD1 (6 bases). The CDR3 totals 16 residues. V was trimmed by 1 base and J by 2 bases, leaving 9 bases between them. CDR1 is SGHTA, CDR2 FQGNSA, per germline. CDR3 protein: CASSLGYRAGANVLTF. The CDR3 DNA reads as TGTGCCAGCAGCTTAGGATACAGGGCTGGGGCCAACGTCCTGACTTTC.

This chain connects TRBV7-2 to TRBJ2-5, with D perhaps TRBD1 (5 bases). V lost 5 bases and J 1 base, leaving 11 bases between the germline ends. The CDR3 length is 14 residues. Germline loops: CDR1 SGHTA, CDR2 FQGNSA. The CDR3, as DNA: TGTGCCAGCAGCCCGGGCAGGGCCCAAGAGACCCAGTACTTC. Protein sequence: CASSPGRAQETQYF.

DNA of the CDR3: TGTGCCAGCAGCTTAGTGTCTGGCACAGATACGCAGTATTTT. Translation gives CASSLVSGTDTQYF. The chain has TRBV13 and TRBJ2-3; D gene ambiguous. The length of the CDR3 is 14 residues. Germline V gives CDR1 PRHDT, CDR2 FYEKMQ (reference sequence). Trimming took off 1 base at V and 1 base at J, with 6 bases between the two ends.

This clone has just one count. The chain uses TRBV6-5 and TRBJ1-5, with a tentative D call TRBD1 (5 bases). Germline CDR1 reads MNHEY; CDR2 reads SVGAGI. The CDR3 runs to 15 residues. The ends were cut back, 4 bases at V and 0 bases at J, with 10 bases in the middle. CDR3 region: CASSSTVYSNQPQHF. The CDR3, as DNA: TGTGCCAGCAGTTCGACAGTTTATAGCAATCAGCCCCAGCATTTT.

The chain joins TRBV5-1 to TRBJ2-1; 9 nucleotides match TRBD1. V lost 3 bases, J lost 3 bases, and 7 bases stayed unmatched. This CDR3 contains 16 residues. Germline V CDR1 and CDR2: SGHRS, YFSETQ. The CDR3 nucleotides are TGCGCCAGCAGCTACGAATTGACAGGGGGCTACAATGAGCAGTTCTTC. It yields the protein CASSYELTGGYNEQFF.

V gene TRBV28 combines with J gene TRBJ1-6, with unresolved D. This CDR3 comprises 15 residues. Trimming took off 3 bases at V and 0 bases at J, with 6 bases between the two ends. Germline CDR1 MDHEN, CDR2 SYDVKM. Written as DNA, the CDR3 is TGTGCCAGCAGTTTTATCAGCTCCTATAATTCACCCCTCCACTTT. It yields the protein CASSFISSYNSPLHF.

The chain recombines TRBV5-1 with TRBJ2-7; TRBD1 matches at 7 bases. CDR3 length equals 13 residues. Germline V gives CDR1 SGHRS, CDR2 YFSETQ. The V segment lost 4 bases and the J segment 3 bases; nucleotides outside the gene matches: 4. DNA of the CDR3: TGCGCCAGCAGCGGGGACAGCCTCTACGAGCAGTACTTC. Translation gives CASSGDSLYEQYF.

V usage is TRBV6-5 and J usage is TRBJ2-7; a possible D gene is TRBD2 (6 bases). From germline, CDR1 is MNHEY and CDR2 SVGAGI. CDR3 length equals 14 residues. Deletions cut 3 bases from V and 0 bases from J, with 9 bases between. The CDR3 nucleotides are TGTGCCAGCAGTTATGCGGGACTCTCCTACGAGCAGTACTTC. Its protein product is CASSYAGLSYEQYF.

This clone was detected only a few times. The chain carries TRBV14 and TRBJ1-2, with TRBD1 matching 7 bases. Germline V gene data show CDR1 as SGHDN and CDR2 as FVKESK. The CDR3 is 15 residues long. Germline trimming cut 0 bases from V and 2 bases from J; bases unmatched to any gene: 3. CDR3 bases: TGTGCCAGCAGCCAAGATCCGACAGGGAACTATGGCTACACCTTC. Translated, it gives CASSQDPTGNYGYTF.

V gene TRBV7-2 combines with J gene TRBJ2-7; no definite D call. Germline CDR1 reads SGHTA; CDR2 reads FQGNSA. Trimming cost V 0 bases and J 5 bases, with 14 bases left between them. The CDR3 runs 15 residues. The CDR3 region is CASSLAVAYTHEQYF. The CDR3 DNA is TGTGCCAGCAGCTTAGCGGTAGCCTATACTCACGAGCAGTACTTC.

The CDR3 spells CASSLWGGETQYF. CDR3 sequence (DNA): TGTGCCAGCAGCTTGTGGGGCGGAGAGACCCAGTACTTC. The rearrangement uses TRBV11-2 and TRBJ2-5; D may be TRBD1 (5 bases). This CDR3 region has 13 residues. V was pared by 3 bases and J by 4 bases, with 9 bases between. In germline, CDR1 is SGHAT, CDR2 FQNNGV.

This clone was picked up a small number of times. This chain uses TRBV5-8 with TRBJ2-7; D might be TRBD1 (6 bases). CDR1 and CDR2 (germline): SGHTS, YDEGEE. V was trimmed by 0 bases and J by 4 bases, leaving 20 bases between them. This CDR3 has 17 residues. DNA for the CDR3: TGTGCCAGCAGCTTGGCCGTCGGCAGGGGAGTAGGGTACGAGCAGTACTTC. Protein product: CASSLAVGRGVGYEQYF.